This T cell receptor beta chain was captured by sequencing in a study of blood T cell repertoires in COVID-19. In the study overall: Sites in the United States, Italy and Spain provided acute and convalescent COVID-19 samples. From T cells, B-cell-depleted T cells, or PBMCs came the material, which was cDNA or gDNA.

V dropped 1 base and J dropped 4 bases, with 21 bases sitting between them. CDR1 and CDR2 (germline): SGHTA, FQGNSA. CDR3 length: 18 amino acids. In the authors' methods: Estimates of nucleated cell counts were drawn from the amplification of reference gene primers. The protocol was immunoSEQ multiplex PCR, while the TCRdb copy is restricted to in-frame clones and leaves out a portion. From that table come the V and J calls and clone size; the DNA was used to work out D and trimming. This table has under 35,000 clones, roughly nine tenths appearing once. The receptor was isolated from a human donor in a cohort sampled during active COVID-19. The sequencing sample was made of peripheral blood. The rearrangement joins TRBV7-2 to TRBJ2-3, with D maybe TRBD2 (5 bases). The CDR3 is CASSLEAQRPMGPDTQYF. The CDR3 DNA follows: TGTGCCAGCAGCTTAGAAGCTCAGCGGCCGATGGGCCCAGATACGCAGTATTTT.